One and the same sample provided the 29 T cell receptor beta chains below, sequenced in a study of cytomegalovirus exposure and HLA in healthy donors. Primers included in the PCR were 60 Vbeta and 13 Jbeta primers. Libraries were prepared by immunoSEQ multiplex PCR; TCRdb keeps only in-frame clonotypes and omits some of them. Of about 65,000 clones detected, about four fifths appear once; the ten largest clones hold approximately 4.3%. Sequenced material: PBMCs. The origin of the receptors is a woman in her twenties or thirties in good health and CMV-seronegative.

The chain recombines TRBV7-2 with TRBJ2-1; 9 bases map to TRBD2. This CDR3 comprises 14 residues. Germline-derived CDR1 and CDR2 are SGHTA and FQGNSA. V was pared by 1 base and J by 12 bases, with 7 bases of the junction left unmatched. The CDR3 is CASSLVSSGGGQFF. The CDR3 coding sequence is TGTGCCAGCAGCTTAGTTAGTAGCGGGGGTGGGCAGTTCTTC.

The V gene is TRBV18, the J gene TRBJ2-3, with 10 bases that match TRBD2. Germline CDR1 KGHSH, CDR2 LQKENI. The ends lost 4 bases at V and 4 bases at J; junction bases unmatched: 23. This CDR3 spans 21 amino acids. The CDR3 protein is CASSLKWTSGSAREGSDTQYF. The CDR3, as DNA: TGTGCCAGCTCACTTAAATGGACTAGCGGCTCAGCAAGGGAGGGCTCAGATACGCAGTATTTT.

The chain combines TRBV6-1 with TRBJ2-3, with 8 bases fitting TRBD2. Trimming took 8 bases from V and 2 from J; bases not matched to a gene: 6. The CDR3 has 14 residues. The germline V gene has CDR1 MNHNS and CDR2 SASEGT. DNA of the CDR3: TGTGCCAGCGGCCAGCGGGGGAACACAGATACGCAGTATTTT. As protein: CASGQRGNTDTQYF.

J is TRBJ1-2 and V is TRBV2; TRBD1 matches at 10 bases. This CDR3 region has 14 residues. Germline CDR1 and CDR2: SNHLY and FYNNEI. The junction had 5 bases not matched to a gene; V was cut back by 6 bases and J by 4 bases. The CDR3 reads CASSQTGGGYGYTF. The CDR3 DNA reads as TGTGCCAGCAGCCAGACAGGGGGCGGCTATGGCTACACCTTC.

The rearrangement joins TRBV7-2 to TRBJ1-2, with D perhaps TRBD1 (6 bases). Germline loops: CDR1 SGHTA, CDR2 FQGNSA. Trimming cost V 5 bases and J 4 bases, with 20 bases left between them. The CDR3 is made up of 16 amino acids. In nucleotides, the CDR3 is TGTGCCAGCAGCCCAACCCCCCGGCAGGGGAGCTATGGCTACACCTTC. This translates into CASSPTPRQGSYGYTF. Filled out from reference TRBV7-2 and TRBJ1-2, the complete variable domain reads GAGVSQSPSNKVTEKGKDVELRCDPISGHTALYWYRQSLGQGLEFLIYFQGNSAPDKSGLPSDRFSAERTGGSVSTLTIQRTQQEDSAVYLCASSPTPRQGSYGYTFGSGTRLTVV.

The chain joins TRBV4-3 to TRBJ1-1, with D perhaps matching TRBD1 (6 bases). V dropped 2 bases and J dropped 6 bases, with 10 bases sitting between them. The CDR3 spans 13 residues. Germline CDR1 LGHNA, CDR2 YSLEER. The CDR3 sequence is CASSQRGGAEAFF. Written as DNA, the CDR3 is TGCGCCAGCAGCCAAAGGGGGGGCGCTGAAGCTTTCTTT.

V usage is TRBV4-2 and J usage is TRBJ2-2, with D perhaps matching TRBD1 (6 bases). The germline gives CDR1 LGHNA, CDR2 YNFKEQ. V lost 3 bases to trimming and J lost 2 bases, with 13 bases between them. This CDR3 region has 16 residues. The CDR3 DNA follows: TGTGCCAGCAGCCACGGACTCAGGGGAAACACCGGGGAGCTGTTTTTT. Translated: CASSHGLRGNTGELFF.

J is TRBJ2-7 and V is TRBV6-5; D uncertain. Trimming took 0 bases from V and 4 from J, leaving 13 bases between them. CDR1 is MNHEY, CDR2 SVGAGI, per germline. The CDR3 length is 15 residues. CDR3 bases: TGTGCCAGCAGTTACTCGACGGCTAGTAGGTACGAGCAGTACTTC. Amino acids: CASSYSTASRYEQYF.

This clone has only a few counts. The chain is built from TRBV30 and TRBJ2-1, with 9 bases matching TRBD2. Germline-derived CDR1 and CDR2 are GTSNPN and SVGIG (reference sequence). The CDR3 contains 16 residues. Trimming at V came to 4 bases and at J to 4 bases, leaving 11 bases not matched to a gene. As DNA, the CDR3 is TGTGCCTGGAATGTCGGGACTAGCCCAAATTACAATGAGCAGTTCTTC. Protein product: CAWNVGTSPNYNEQFF.

This sequence joins TRBV29-1 and TRBJ2-7; possibly TRBD1 for D (6 bases). V was clipped by 4 bases and J by 6 bases, with 19 bases between them. CDR1 is SQVTM, CDR2 ANQGSEA, per germline. The CDR3 length is 14 residues. This CDR3 reads CSVVVEVQGTEQYF. As DNA, the CDR3 is TGCAGCGTTGTTGTGGAGGTACAGGGAACCGAGCAGTACTTC.

The genes are TRBV9 and TRBJ2-6; D possibly corresponds to TRBD1 (6 bases). Trimming shortened V by 4 bases and J by 2 bases, and 13 bases separated the two germline ends. In germline, CDR1 is SGDLS, CDR2 YYNGEE. The CDR3 spans 16 residues. The CDR3 bases are TGTGCCAGCAGCAGAGCGTCAGGGGCTGGGGCCAACGTCCTGACTTTC. Amino acids: CASSRASGAGANVLTF.

V usage is TRBV30 and J usage is TRBJ2-1, with TRBD2 as a possible D gene (6 bases). Germline CDR1 reads GTSNPN; CDR2 reads SVGIG (reference sequence). This CDR3 is built from 18 residues. Trimming shortened V by 0 bases and J by 0 bases, and 18 bases separated the two germline ends. The CDR3 DNA reads TGTGCCTGGAGTGTTCTTTTTTATCTAGCGACCTCCTACAATGAGCAGTTCTTC. The encoded protein is CAWSVLFYLATSYNEQFF.

The rearrangement links TRBV27 to TRBJ2-7; perhaps TRBD2 as D (6 bases). The germline V and J ends were trimmed by 3 bases and 6 bases, with 18 bases remaining between them. The CDR3 sequence is 15 residues long. The germline CDR1 and CDR2 sequences are MNHEY and SMNVEV (reference sequence). CDR3 DNA sequence: TGTGCCAGCAGTTTTCAACGGGAGCCCTGGGCCGAGCAGTACTTC. Translation: CASSFQREPWAEQYF.

The rearrangement uses TRBV7-2 and TRBJ2-7, with 7 bases aligning to TRBD2. V shed 7 bases and J 6 bases; nucleotides not matched to a gene: 9. This CDR3 region has 13 residues. Per the germline V gene, CDR1 is SGHTA and CDR2 is FQGNSA. The CDR3 DNA reads TGTGCCAGCACCCCCCTGGGGGGGGGCGAGCAGTACTTC. Its translation is CASTPLGGGEQYF.

The J gene is TRBJ1-2, the V gene TRBV5-4; D possibly corresponds to TRBD1 (6 bases). Germline V lookup: CDR1 SGHNT, CDR2 YYREEE (reference sequence). This CDR3 is built from 15 residues. V lost 1 base, J lost 0 bases, and 10 bases lay in between. The CDR3 DNA reads TGTGCCAGCAGCTTGACAGGGCAAGCTAACTATGGCTACACCTTC. Its protein is CASSLTGQANYGYTF.

This clone was seen a few times. The rearrangement uses TRBV13 and TRBJ2-5; D is possibly TRBD2 (6 bases). This CDR3 has 17 amino acids. V shed 1 base and J shed 2 bases, with 17 bases lying between them. Germline V lookup: CDR1 PRHDT, CDR2 FYEKMQ (reference sequence). CDR3 in DNA: TGTGCCAGCAGCTTAGACGGGAGCAGTTGGGGGCAAGAGACCCAGTACTTC. It specifies CASSLDGSSWGQETQYF.

The J gene is TRBJ2-3, the V gene TRBV5-1; 8 bases align to TRBD1. V gave up 4 bases and J gave up 10 bases; unmatched junction bases: 11. This CDR3 contains 14 residues. Germline V gives CDR1 SGHRS, CDR2 YFSETQ. CDR3 DNA: TGCGCCAGCAGCACCGGGACAGGCGATTCGGCGCAGTATTTT. Translating gives CASSTGTGDSAQYF.

The chain has TRBV5-1 and TRBJ2-7; TRBD1 matches 9 bases. Germline V lookup: CDR1 SGHRS, CDR2 YFSETQ. Trimming took 4 bases from V and 7 from J; bases not matched to a gene: 12. There are 15 residues in the CDR3. The CDR3 here is CASSLHRGPLVEQYF. The DNA of the CDR3 is TGCGCCAGCAGCCTTCACAGGGGGCCCTTAGTGGAGCAGTACTTC. The complete variable domain, with remaining parts taken from reference TRBV5-1 and TRBJ2-7, reads KAGVTQTPRYLIKTRGQQVTLSCSPISGHRSVSWYQQTPGQGLQFLFEYFSETQRNKGNFPGRFSGRQFSNSRSEMNVSTLELGDSALYLCASSLHRGPLVEQYFGPGTRLTVT.

This clone was observed a few times. The CDR3 coding sequence is TGTGCCAGCAGCGTGGACAGTTACAATGAGCAGTTCTTC. This codes for CASSVDSYNEQFF. This chain links TRBV5-6 with TRBJ2-1, with a possible D match to TRBD1 (6 bases). Trimming removed 4 bases from V and 4 bases from J, with 9 bases in between. The CDR3 sequence is 13 residues long. Germline V CDR1 and CDR2: SGHDT, YYEEEE.

This chain joins TRBV7-9 and TRBJ2-5, with TRBD2 identical over 7 bases. Germline values: CDR1 SEHNR, CDR2 FQNEAQ (reference sequence). The CDR3 runs 14 residues. J gave up 2 bases and V 5 bases, and 5 bases lay outside the gene matches. The CDR3 DNA sequence: TGTGCCAGCAGCGCCAGACTAGCTCAAGAGACCCAGTACTTC. Translated: CASSARLAQETQYF.

This clone has only a few counts. V usage is TRBV6-6 and J usage is TRBJ2-1; TRBD2 matches 10 bases. The CDR3 is made up of 14 amino acids. The junction had 4 bases not matched to a gene; V was cut back by 4 bases and J by 7 bases. Germline CDR1 MNHNY, CDR2 SVGAGI (reference sequence). CDR3 DNA sequence: TGTGCCAGCAGTTCAGCGGGGGGGAGGAATGAGCAGTTCTTC. Translation gives CASSSAGGRNEQFF.

The gene calls are TRBV6-1 and TRBJ2-3; tentatively, D is TRBD1 (5 bases). The V end was cut by 0 bases, the J end by 3 bases, with 7 bases between. The CDR3 has 14 amino acids. Germline V lookup: CDR1 MNHNS, CDR2 SASEGT. The CDR3 DNA reads TGTGCCAGCAGTGAAGCCAGGGAAACAGATACGCAGTATTTT. It translates to CASSEARETDTQYF.

The chain links TRBV4-1 to TRBJ2-5; the match to TRBD2 covers 8 bases. In germline, CDR1 is MGHRA, CDR2 YSYEKL. V gave up 4 bases and J gave up 3 bases; unmatched junction bases: 7. CDR3 length: 15 amino acids. The CDR3 nucleotides read TGCGCCAGCAGCCTCTCCGGGACTAGTAAAGAGACCCAGTACTTC. It specifies CASSLSGTSKETQYF.

This sequence joins TRBV30 and TRBJ1-2, with 11 positions matching TRBD1. The V gene end was trimmed by 3 bases and the J gene end by 7 bases; junction bases not matched to a gene: 4. This CDR3 contains 13 residues. CDR1 and CDR2 from the germline V gene are GTSNPN and SVGIG (reference sequence). The CDR3 region is CAWSPGQGVGYTF. The CDR3 bases are TGTGCCTGGAGCCCGGGACAGGGGGTTGGCTACACCTTC.

This rearrangement joins TRBV25-1 to TRBJ2-7; 7 nucleotides match TRBD2. J was trimmed by 5 bases and V by 4 bases; bases with no gene match: 8. The CDR3 sequence is 14 residues long. Germline loops: CDR1 MGHDK, CDR2 SYGVNS. The CDR3, as DNA: TGTGCCAGCAGTGGTCCGCTAGCGGCGCACGAGCAGTACTTC. Translated, it gives CASSGPLAAHEQYF.

The chain employs TRBV11-2 and TRBJ1-1; 7 bases line up with TRBD1. The CDR3 has 13 residues. Germline V gene data show CDR1 as SGHAT and CDR2 as FQNNGV. After removal of 2 bases from V and 6 bases from J, the junction contained 3 bases not matched to a gene. CDR3 bases: TGTGCCAGCAGCTTAAGACAGGGCCCTGAAGCTTTCTTT. This translates into CASSLRQGPEAFF.

This sequence joins TRBV5-4 and TRBJ1-1, with 8 bases lining up with TRBD1. The germline V gene encodes CDR1 SGHNT and CDR2 YYREEE (reference sequence). There are 16 residues in the CDR3. V gave up 4 bases and J gave up 1 base; unmatched junction bases: 9. Here the CDR3 reads CASSPGQGRRNTEAFF. CDR3 coding DNA: TGTGCCAGCAGCCCCGGACAGGGAAGGAGGAACACTGAAGCTTTCTTT.

This chain links TRBV4-1 with TRBJ2-3, with 13 bases fitting TRBD2. V lost 3 bases and J lost 8; bases outside the gene matches: 5. This CDR3 spans 15 amino acids. Per the germline V gene, CDR1 is MGHRA and CDR2 is YSYEKL. CDR3 in DNA: TGCGCCAGCAGCCAGTGGACTAGCGGGGGTGGTACGCAGTATTTT. Amino acids: CASSQWTSGGGTQYF.

The V call is TRBV2, the J call TRBJ1-4, with TRBD1 as a possible D gene (5 bases). Trimming stripped 7 bases from V and 3 bases from J, with 15 bases between. Per germline, CDR1 SNHLY and CDR2 FYNNEI. CDR3 length: 15 amino acids. In DNA, the CDR3 is TGTGCCAGCATTCGGAGGGACCTTTCTAATGAAAAACTGTTTTTT. Translating gives CASIRRDLSNEKLFF.